The clone carrying this TCR beta chain showed up just a few times. Its target is not known. The repertoire was sequenced with immunoSEQ multiplex PCR; TCRdb's copy has only in-frame clones and lacks some. Among about 320,000 clones listed, 85% to 90% were seen once. The length of the CDR3 is 15 residues. Trimming removed 5 bases from V and 0 bases from J, with 13 bases in between. Germline CDR1 SGHTA, CDR2 FQGNSA. As to treatment: around 19 received Ad26.COV2.S at low or high dose, single or two shots; 5 received placebo; per-sample allocation not given. Collection of the samples took place on day 63 after the first injection of vaccine or placebo. SARS-CoV-2 spike from the Wuhan strain was encoded by the vaccine, an Ad26 vector. This specimen belongs to a study of Ad26.COV2.S vaccination and SARS-CoV-2 variants. Study overall: Ad26.COV2.S arm of COV1001 included the donor. The authors gave Ad26.COV2.S intramuscularly, either once or twice 56 days apart.

General study findings and limits: Analytic work on TCR breadth and depth might have understated the full extent of total T cell responses.

This TCR was sampled from a person aged 18-65 years who received the Ad26.COV2.S COVID-19 vaccine or a placebo. The source was peripheral blood, collected in a trial of Ad26.COV2.S vaccine versus placebo. The chain joins TRBV7-2 to TRBJ1-2; the D gene is possibly TRBD1 (6 bases). This CDR3 is CASSQDRITNYGYTF. CDR3 DNA sequence: TGTGCCAGCAGCCAAGACAGGATAACTAACTATGGCTACACCTTC.